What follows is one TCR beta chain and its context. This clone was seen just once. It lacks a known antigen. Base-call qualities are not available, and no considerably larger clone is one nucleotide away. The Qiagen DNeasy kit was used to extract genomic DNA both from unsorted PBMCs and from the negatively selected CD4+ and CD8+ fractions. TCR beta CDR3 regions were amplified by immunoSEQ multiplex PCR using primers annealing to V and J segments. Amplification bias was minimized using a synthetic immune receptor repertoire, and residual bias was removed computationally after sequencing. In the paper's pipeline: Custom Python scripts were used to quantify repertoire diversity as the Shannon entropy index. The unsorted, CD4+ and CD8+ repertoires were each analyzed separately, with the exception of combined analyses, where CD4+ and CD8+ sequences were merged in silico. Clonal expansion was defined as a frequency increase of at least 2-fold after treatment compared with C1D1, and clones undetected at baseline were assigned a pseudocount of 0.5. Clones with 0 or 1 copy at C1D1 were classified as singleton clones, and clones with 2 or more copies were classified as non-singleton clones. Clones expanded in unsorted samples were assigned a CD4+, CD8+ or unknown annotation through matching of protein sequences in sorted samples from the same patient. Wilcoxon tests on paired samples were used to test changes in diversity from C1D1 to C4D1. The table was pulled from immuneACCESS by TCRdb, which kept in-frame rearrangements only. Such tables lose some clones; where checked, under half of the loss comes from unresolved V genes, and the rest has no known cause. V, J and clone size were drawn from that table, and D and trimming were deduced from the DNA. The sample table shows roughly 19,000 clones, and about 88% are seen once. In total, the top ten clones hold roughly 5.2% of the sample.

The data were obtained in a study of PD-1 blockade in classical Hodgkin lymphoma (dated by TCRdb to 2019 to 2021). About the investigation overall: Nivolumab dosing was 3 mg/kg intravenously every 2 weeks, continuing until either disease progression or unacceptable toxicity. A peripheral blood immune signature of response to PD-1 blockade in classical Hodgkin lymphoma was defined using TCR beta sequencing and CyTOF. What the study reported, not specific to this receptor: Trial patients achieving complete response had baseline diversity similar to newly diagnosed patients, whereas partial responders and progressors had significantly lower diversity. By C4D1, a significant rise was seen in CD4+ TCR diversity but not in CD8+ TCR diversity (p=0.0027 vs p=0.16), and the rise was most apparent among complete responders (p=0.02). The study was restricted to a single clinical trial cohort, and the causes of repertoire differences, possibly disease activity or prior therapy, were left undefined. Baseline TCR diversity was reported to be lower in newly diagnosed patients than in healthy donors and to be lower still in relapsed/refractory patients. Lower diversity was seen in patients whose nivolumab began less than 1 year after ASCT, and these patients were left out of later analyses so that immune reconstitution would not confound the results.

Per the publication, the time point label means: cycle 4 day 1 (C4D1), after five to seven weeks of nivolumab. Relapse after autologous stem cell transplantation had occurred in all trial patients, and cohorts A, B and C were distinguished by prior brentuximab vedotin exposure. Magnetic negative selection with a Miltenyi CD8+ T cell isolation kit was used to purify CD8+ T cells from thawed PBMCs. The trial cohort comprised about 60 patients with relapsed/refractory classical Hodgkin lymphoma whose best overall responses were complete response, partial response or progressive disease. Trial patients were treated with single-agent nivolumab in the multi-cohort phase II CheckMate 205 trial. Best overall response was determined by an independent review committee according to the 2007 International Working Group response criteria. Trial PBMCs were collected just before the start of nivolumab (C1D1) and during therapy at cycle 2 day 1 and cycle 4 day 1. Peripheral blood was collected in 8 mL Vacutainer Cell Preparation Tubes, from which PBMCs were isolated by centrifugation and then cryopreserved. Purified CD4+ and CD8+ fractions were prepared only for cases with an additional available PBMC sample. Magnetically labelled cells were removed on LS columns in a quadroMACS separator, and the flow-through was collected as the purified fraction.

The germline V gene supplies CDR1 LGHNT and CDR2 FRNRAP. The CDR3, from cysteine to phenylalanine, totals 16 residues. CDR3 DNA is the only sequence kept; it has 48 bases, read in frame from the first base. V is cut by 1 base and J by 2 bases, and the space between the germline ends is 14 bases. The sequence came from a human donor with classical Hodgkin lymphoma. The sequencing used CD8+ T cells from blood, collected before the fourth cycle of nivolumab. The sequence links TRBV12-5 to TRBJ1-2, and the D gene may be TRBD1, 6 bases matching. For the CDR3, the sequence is CASGLGGGRPNYGYTF. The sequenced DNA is TGTGCTAGTGGTTTGGGTGGGGGGCGACCGAACTATGGCTACACCTTC.